This T cell receptor (beta chain) comes out of a study of OX40 agonist ivuxolimab in advanced cancers. About the research overall: Enrollees could have had prior anti-PD-1, anti-PD-L1 or anti-CTLA-4 therapy, which approximately 38% had received.

Turning to this clone: The antigen remains undetermined.

The protocol was immunoSEQ multiplex PCR, while the TCRdb copy is restricted to in-frame clones and leaves out a portion. This sample has tens of thousands of clones; around 90% occur once, and the top ten carry 0.95% to 1.2%. Study outcomes and limitations: CD8+ T cells (on average) carried more expanded clones than CD4+ T cells.

The CDR3 is 14 residues long. V was shortened by 0 bases and J by 6 bases, with 8 bases between the two germline ends. Germline CDR1 LGHNA, CDR2 YNFKEQ. Sequences were derived from CD4+ or CD8+ T cells sorted from blood, sampled in a trial of the OX40 agonist ivuxolimab. The clonotype comes from an adult with an advanced solid tumor such as melanoma, head and neck, liver or kidney cancer. This chain connects TRBV4-2 to TRBJ2-2, with unresolved D. The CDR3 DNA sequence: TGTGCCAGCAGCCAAGAAAAGGTCTCCGGGGAGCTGTTTTTT. Amino acid sequence: CASSQEKVSGELFF.